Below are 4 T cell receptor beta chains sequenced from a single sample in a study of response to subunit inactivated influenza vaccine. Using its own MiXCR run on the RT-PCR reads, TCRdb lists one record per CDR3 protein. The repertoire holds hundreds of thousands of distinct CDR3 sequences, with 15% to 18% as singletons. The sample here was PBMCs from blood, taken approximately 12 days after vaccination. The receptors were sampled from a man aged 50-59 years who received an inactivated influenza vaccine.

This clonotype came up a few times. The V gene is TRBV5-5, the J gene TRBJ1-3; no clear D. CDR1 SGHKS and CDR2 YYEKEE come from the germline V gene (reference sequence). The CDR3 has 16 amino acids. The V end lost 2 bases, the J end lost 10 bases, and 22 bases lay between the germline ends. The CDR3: CASSLGGSGPVRTIYF. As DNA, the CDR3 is TGTGCCAGCAGCTTAGGCGGGTCAGGCCCCGTCAGGACCATATATTTT. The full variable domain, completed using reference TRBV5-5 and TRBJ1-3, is DAGVTQSPTHLIKTRGQQVTLRCSPISGHKSVSWYQQVLGQGPQFIFQYYEKEERGRGNFPDRFSARQFPNYSSELNVNALLLGDSALYLCASSLGGSGPVRTIYFGEGSWLTVV.

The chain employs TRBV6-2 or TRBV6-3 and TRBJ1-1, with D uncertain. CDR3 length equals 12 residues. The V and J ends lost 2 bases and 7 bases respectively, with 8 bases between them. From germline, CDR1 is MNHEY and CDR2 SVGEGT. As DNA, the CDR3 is TGTGCCAGCAGTTACGCGAAGGATGAAGCTTTCTTT. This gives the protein CASSYAKDEAFF.

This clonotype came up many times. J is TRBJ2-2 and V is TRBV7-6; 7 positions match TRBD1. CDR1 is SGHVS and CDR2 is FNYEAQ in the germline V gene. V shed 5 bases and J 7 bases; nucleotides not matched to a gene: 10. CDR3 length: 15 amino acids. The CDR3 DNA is TGTGCCAGCAGCCCCCTACAGGGGACCGGCGGGGAGCTGTTTTTT. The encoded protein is CASSPLQGTGGELFF.

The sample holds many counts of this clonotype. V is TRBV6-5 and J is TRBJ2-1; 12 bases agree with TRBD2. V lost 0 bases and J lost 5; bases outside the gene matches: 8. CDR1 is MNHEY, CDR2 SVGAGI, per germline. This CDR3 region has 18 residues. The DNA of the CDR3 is TGTGCCAGCAGTTACTCGACAGCGGGACTAGCGGGTAACAATGAGCAGTTCTTC. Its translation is CASSYSTAGLAGNNEQFF.